Shown below are 20 T cell receptor beta chains from a single sample sequenced in a study of CD8+ T cells in alopecia areata. The treatment denotes: oral pan-JAK inhibitor, 5-10 mg twice daily. The authors extracted RNA and reverse transcribed it into cDNA as the sequencing template. TCRdb's copy holds only in-frame clones and misses some; the assay was immunoSEQ multiplex PCR. Of around 170,000 clones listed, 45% to 60% are singletons. The source material was CD8+ T cells sorted from blood, sampled at week 52, from a patient treated with tofacitinib. The receptors were sampled from a human donor with alopecia areata.

J is TRBJ1-2 and V is TRBV6-5; 8 bases match TRBD1. J lost 7 bases, V lost 5 bases, and 12 bases had no gene match. Germline V gene sequence: CDR1 MNHEY, CDR2 SVGAGI. The CDR3 has 15 amino acids. The CDR3 region has the DNA TGTGCCAGCAGTATTGGACAGGGTCTAAAGATTGGCTACACCTTC. Translation gives CASSIGQGLKIGYTF.

This CDR3 is CATSRRGTEAFF. The CDR3 coding sequence is TGTGCCACCTCCAGGAGGGGCACTGAAGCTTTCTTT. The gene calls are TRBV27 and TRBJ1-1, with a tentative D call TRBD1 (5 bases). Germline V lookup: CDR1 MNHEY, CDR2 SMNVEV (reference sequence). V dropped 10 bases and J dropped 4 bases, with 13 bases sitting between them. The length of the CDR3 is 12 residues.

Remarks on this clone: One end of the junction varies from germline; a read error may be responsible. The CDR3 coding sequence is TGTGCCAGCAGTTACGGAGGGGAGTCGGATACGCAGTATTTT. Translating it yields CASSYGGESDTQYF. The genes are TRBV10-3 and TRBJ2-3; a weak D match, TRBD2 (6 bases). CDR3 length: 14 amino acids. CDR1 and CDR2 (germline): ENHRY, SYGVKD.

The J gene is TRBJ2-5, the V gene TRBV5-6; weak D call: TRBD2 (5 bases). In germline, CDR1 is SGHDT, CDR2 YYEEEE. The CDR3 runs to 11 residues. V lost 6 bases and J 5 bases, leaving 8 bases between the germline ends. The CDR3 coding sequence is TGTGCCAGCACTCGGGGTGAGACCCAGTACTTC. It encodes CASTRGETQYF.

The V gene is TRBV2, the J gene TRBJ1-1, with unresolved D. The germline V and J ends were trimmed by 8 bases and 0 bases, with 16 bases remaining between them. The CDR3 spans 15 residues. From germline, CDR1 is SNHLY and CDR2 FYNNEI. The DNA of the CDR3 is TGTGCCAGCGGTGGGCAGGAGCACATGAACACTGAAGCTTTCTTT. As protein: CASGGQEHMNTEAFF.

This clone was seen only once. This chain uses TRBV6-5 with TRBJ2-7; tentatively, D is TRBD2 (5 bases). The CDR3 spans 14 residues. Germline V gene sequence: CDR1 MNHEY, CDR2 SVGAGI. Trimming took 0 bases from V and 0 from J, leaving 6 bases between them. CDR3 sequence reads: CASSYSGSSYEQYF. Written as DNA, the CDR3 is TGTGCCAGCAGTTACTCTGGGAGCTCCTACGAGCAGTACTTC.

The gene calls are TRBV6-5 and TRBJ2-4; TRBD2 might be the D (6 bases). Trimming shortened V by 0 bases and J by 3 bases, and 9 bases separated the two germline ends. The germline V gene encodes CDR1 MNHEY and CDR2 SVGAGI. The CDR3 contains 15 residues. The DNA for the CDR3 is TGTGCCAGCAGTTACTCGAGGGGAGGCAAAAACATTCAGTACTTC. Amino acids: CASSYSRGGKNIQYF.

For the CDR3, the DNA is TGTGCCAGCAGTTCTACGCCAGGGACAGGGACATACGAGCAGTACTTC. It translates to CASSSTPGTGTYEQYF. The V call is TRBV7-8, the J call TRBJ2-7; 9 bases fit TRBD1. Germline CDR1 and CDR2: SGHVS and FQNEAQ. The CDR3 contains 16 residues. Trimming removed 6 bases from V and 4 bases from J; junction bases left unmatched: 13. The variable domain in full, with the rest retrieved from reference TRBV7-8 and TRBJ2-7, is GAGVSQSPRYKVAKRGQDVALRCDPISGHVSLFWYQQALGQGPEFLTYFQNEAQLDKSGLPSDRFFAERPEGSVSTLKIQRTQQEDSAVYLCASSSTPGTGTYEQYFGPGTRLTVT.

The chain carries TRBV7-2 and TRBJ2-5, with D perhaps assigned TRBD1 or TRBD2 (6 bases each). Germline-derived CDR1 and CDR2 are SGHTA and FQGNSA. This CDR3 contains 16 residues. Between the trimmed V and J ends, which lost 2 bases and 2 bases, there was a span of 15 bases. In DNA, the CDR3 is TGTGCCAGCAGCTTAATAGGGGGGAACCTTCAAGAGACCCAGTACTTC. This sequence encodes CASSLIGGNLQETQYF. Using reference TRBV7-2 and TRBJ2-5 for the parts outside the CDR3, the full variable domain is GAGVSQSPSNKVTEKGKDVELRCDPISGHTALYWYRQSLGQGLEFLIYFQGNSAPDKSGLPSDRFSAERTGGSVSTLTIQRTQQEDSAVYLCASSLIGGNLQETQYFGPGTRLLVL.

The chain uses TRBV29-1 and TRBJ1-2, with D unresolved. The CDR3 is 12 residues long. V lost 7 bases and J lost 6, with 15 bases in between. The germline CDR1 and CDR2 sequences are SQVTM and ANQGSEA. The CDR3 nucleotides are TGCAGCGCAGGCGATAGGAGCAATGGCTACACCTTC. Translated: CSAGDRSNGYTF.

The chain employs TRBV7-9 and TRBJ2-3; 9 bases align to TRBD2. V shed 5 bases and J 2 bases; nucleotides not matched to a gene: 5. This CDR3 spans 15 amino acids. CDR1 is SEHNR and CDR2 is FQNEAQ in the germline V gene (reference sequence). The CDR3, as DNA: TGTGCCAGCAGCACCGGGACTAGCCCCACAGATACGCAGTATTTT. Amino acid sequence: CASSTGTSPTDTQYF.

The rearrangement joins TRBV25-1 to TRBJ2-6, with D maybe TRBD2 (6 bases). This CDR3 comprises 14 residues. Germline CDR1 and CDR2: MGHDK and SYGVNS. V lost 6 bases and J 4 bases, leaving 10 bases between the germline ends. This CDR3 reads CASREGSGANVLTF. The CDR3 coding sequence is TGTGCCAGCAGGGAGGGGAGCGGGGCCAACGTCCTGACTTTC.

V usage is TRBV30 and J usage is TRBJ1-1; unclear D gene. Trimming stripped 0 bases from V and 5 bases from J, with 10 bases between. Germline CDR1 and CDR2: GTSNPN and SVGIG (reference sequence). The CDR3 has 13 residues. CDR3 residues: CAWSVLGRTEAFF. CDR3 in DNA: TGTGCCTGGAGTGTACTGGGGAGGACTGAAGCTTTCTTT.

V is TRBV5-4 and J is TRBJ2-3; D remains ambiguous. The CDR3 consists of 14 residues. The germline V gene has CDR1 SGHNT and CDR2 YYREEE (reference sequence). V lost 0 bases, J lost 1 base, and 6 bases lay in between. The CDR3, as DNA: TGTGCCAGCAGCTTGGGGCTAGGCACAGATACGCAGTATTTT. Its translation is CASSLGLGTDTQYF. The complete variable domain, with remaining parts taken from reference TRBV5-4 and TRBJ2-3, reads ETGVTQSPTHLIKTRGQQVTLRCSSQSGHNTVSWYQQALGQGPQFIFQYYREEENGRGNFPPRFSGLQFPNYSSELNVNALELDDSALYLCASSLGLGTDTQYFGPGTRLTVL.

The chain employs TRBV7-2 and TRBJ2-6; no clear D gene. The germline CDR1 and CDR2 sequences are SGHTA and FQGNSA. V was shortened by 1 base and J by 5 bases, with 6 bases between the two germline ends. The CDR3 has 14 amino acids. The CDR3 coding sequence is TGTGCCAGCAGCTTAGACGGCTGGGCCAACGTCCTGACTTTC. Translation: CASSLDGWANVLTF. Full variable domain (missing parts from reference TRBV7-2 and TRBJ2-6): GAGVSQSPSNKVTEKGKDVELRCDPISGHTALYWYRQSLGQGLEFLIYFQGNSAPDKSGLPSDRFSAERTGGSVSTLTIQRTQQEDSAVYLCASSLDGWANVLTFGAGSRLTVL.

The chain couples TRBV29-1 to TRBJ2-7; the D gene is possibly TRBD1 (6 bases). CDR1 is SQVTM and CDR2 is ANQGSEA in the germline V gene. V dropped 2 bases and J dropped 7 bases, with 15 bases sitting between them. The CDR3 is 13 amino acids. CDR3 protein: CSVEIPPGVEQYF. CDR3 coding DNA: TGCAGCGTTGAAATTCCCCCAGGGGTAGAGCAGTACTTC.

The genes are TRBV27 and TRBJ1-2; D is ambiguous. Germline CDR1 and CDR2: MNHEY and SMNVEV (reference sequence). The CDR3 has 13 residues. V was pared by 3 bases and J by 7 bases, with 12 bases between. In DNA form, the CDR3 reads TGTGCCAGCAGTTTTGGACCGGAAAGTGGCTACACCTTC. It yields the protein CASSFGPESGYTF.

This chain links TRBV27 with TRBJ2-1, with D uncertain. This CDR3 contains 17 residues. Germline V gives CDR1 MNHEY, CDR2 SMNVEV (reference sequence). Trimming removed 6 bases from V and 5 bases from J, with 23 bases in between. This chain's CDR3 is CASSPTPPLRDHNEQFF. The CDR3 DNA reads TGTGCCAGCAGCCCTACTCCGCCTCTCCGTGATCACAATGAGCAGTTCTTC.

V and J are TRBV19 and TRBJ2-1; 10 bases match TRBD2. V dropped 2 bases and J dropped 7; count of bases not matched to a gene: 14. CDR3 length: 18 residues. Germline V gives CDR1 LNHDA, CDR2 SQIVND (reference sequence). CDR3 amino acids: CASSINPSGGARRNEQFF. The CDR3 nucleotides read TGTGCCAGTAGTATAAATCCGAGCGGGGGGGCCAGAAGAAATGAGCAGTTCTTC. Full variable domain (rest looked up from reference TRBV19 and TRBJ2-1): DGGITQSPKYLFRKEGQNVTLSCEQNLNHDAMYWYRQDPGQGLRLIYYSQIVNDFQKGDIAEGYSVSREKKESFPLTVTSAQKNPTAFYLCASSINPSGGARRNEQFFGPGTRLTVL.

This chain joins TRBV15 and TRBJ2-7; maybe TRBD2 (6 bases). The germline V gene has CDR1 LNHNV and CDR2 YYDKDF (reference sequence). V lost 0 bases and J lost 0, with 12 bases in between. The CDR3 totals 16 residues. The CDR3 loop reads CATSRDLGGSSYEQYF. Written as DNA, the CDR3 is TGTGCCACCAGCAGAGATTTGGGGGGTAGCTCCTACGAGCAGTACTTC.